The subject of this entry is one T cell receptor beta chain. TCRdb keeps only in-frame clones here, not all; method: immunoSEQ multiplex PCR. The top ten hold 35% of the sample, which has some 16,000 clones, approximately 83% seen once. This entry belongs to a study of blood T cell repertoires in COVID-19. Looking at the study overall: The United States, Italy and Spain provided the acute and convalescent COVID-19 samples. Nucleic acid was either cDNA or gDNA, and it came from T cells, B-cell-depleted T cells, or PBMCs.

The material sequenced was peripheral blood. The receptor's source is a man between 65 and 85 years old in a cohort sampled during active COVID-19.

CDR3: CASSVNYRFSGNTIYF. The CDR3, as DNA: TGCGCCAGCAGCGTAAATTACAGGTTCTCTGGAAACACCATATATTTT. The chain recombines TRBV5-1 with TRBJ1-3; possible D gene TRBD1, 5 bases. Germline CDR1 SGHRS, CDR2 YFSETQ. The CDR3 covers 16 residues. The V end was cut by 4 bases, the J end by 0 bases, with 14 bases between.